This T cell receptor beta chain comes out of a study of blood T cells in healthy people across ages. This clonotype showed up just once. Its target is not known. A much larger clone is a single base away; this may be a read error. Whole-study findings and limits: Naive CD4+ cells and diversity were both higher in long-lived donors than in aged donors.

Germline V gene data show CDR1 as SGHRS and CDR2 as YFSETQ. Trimming removed 2 bases at V and 0 bases at J, with 10 bases between. The CDR3 is 15 amino acids. The use of a sample-barcoded 5' primer and a J-beta primer mix characterized a second PCR of roughly 7 to 12 cycles. TCRdb itself ran the 5' RACE reads through MiXCR, one entry per CDR3 protein. This table holds hundreds of thousands of distinct CDR3 sequences, less than 45% found once. The receptor comes from an elderly man in good health. The genes are TRBV5-1 and TRBJ2-3, with D hard to call. Sequenced input: blood. The CDR3 loop is CASSFDVGSTDTQYF. CDR3 nucleotides: TGCGCCAGCAGCTTTGACGTTGGAAGCACAGATACGCAGTATTTT. Supplemented by reference TRBV5-1 and TRBJ2-3, the full variable domain reads KAGVTQTPRYLIKTRGQQVTLSCSPISGHRSVSWYQQTPGQGLQFLFEYFSETQRNKGNFPGRFSGRQFSNSRSEMNVSTLELGDSALYLCASSFDVGSTDTQYFGPGTRLTVL.